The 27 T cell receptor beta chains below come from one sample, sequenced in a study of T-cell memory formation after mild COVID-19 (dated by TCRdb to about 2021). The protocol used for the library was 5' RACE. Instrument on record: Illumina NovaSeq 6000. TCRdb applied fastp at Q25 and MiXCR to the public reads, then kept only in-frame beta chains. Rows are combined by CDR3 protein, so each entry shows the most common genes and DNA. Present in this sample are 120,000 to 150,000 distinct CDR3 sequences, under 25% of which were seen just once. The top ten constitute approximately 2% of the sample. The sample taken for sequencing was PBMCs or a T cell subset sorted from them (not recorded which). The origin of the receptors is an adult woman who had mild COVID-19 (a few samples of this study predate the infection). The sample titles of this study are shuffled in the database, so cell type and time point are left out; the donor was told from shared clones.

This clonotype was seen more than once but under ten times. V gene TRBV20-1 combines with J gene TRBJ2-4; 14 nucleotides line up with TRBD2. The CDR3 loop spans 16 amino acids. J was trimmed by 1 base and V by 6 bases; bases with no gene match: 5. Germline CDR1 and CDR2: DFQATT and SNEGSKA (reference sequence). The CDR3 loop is CSAHRLAGGAKNIQYF. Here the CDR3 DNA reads TGCAGTGCCCATCGACTAGCGGGAGGGGCCAAAAACATTCAGTACTTC.

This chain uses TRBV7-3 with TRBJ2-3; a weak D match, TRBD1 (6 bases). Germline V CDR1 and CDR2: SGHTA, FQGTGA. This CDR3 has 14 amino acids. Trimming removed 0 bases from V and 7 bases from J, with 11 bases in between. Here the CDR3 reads CASSLTPRGNTQYF. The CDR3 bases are TGTGCCAGCAGCTTAACTCCTAGGGGGAATACGCAGTATTTT.

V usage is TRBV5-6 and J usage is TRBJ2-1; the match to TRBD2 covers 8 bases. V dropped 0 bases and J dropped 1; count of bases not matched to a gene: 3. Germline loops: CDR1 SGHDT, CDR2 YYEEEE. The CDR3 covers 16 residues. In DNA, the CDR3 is TGTGCCAGCAGCTTGGAGCCGGGGGGGTCCTACAATGAGCAGTTCTTC. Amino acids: CASSLEPGGSYNEQFF.

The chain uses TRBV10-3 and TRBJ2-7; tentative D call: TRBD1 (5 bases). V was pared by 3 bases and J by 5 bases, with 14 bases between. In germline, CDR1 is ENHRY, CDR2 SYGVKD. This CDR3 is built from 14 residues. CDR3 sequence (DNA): TGTGCCATCAGTGATGGACAACCGGGCGACGAGCAGTACTTC. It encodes CAISDGQPGDEQYF.

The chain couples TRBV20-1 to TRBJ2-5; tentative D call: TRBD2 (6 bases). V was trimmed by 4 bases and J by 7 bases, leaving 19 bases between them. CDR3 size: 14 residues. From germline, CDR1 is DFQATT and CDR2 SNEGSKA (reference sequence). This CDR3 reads CSAKPLGTHSTQYF. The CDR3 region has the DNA TGCAGTGCTAAGCCCCTCGGGACTCATTCGACCCAGTACTTC.

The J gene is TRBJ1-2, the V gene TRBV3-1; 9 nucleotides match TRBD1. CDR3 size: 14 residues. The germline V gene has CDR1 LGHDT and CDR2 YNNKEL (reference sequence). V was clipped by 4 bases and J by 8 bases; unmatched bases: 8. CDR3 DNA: TGTGCCAGCAGCCCTACTCACAGGGGGCGAGGCTACACCTTC. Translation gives CASSPTHRGRGYTF.

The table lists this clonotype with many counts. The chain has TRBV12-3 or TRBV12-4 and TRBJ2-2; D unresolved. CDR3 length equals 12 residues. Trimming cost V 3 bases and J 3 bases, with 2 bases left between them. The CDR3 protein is CASSFYTGELFF. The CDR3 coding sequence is TGTGCCAGCAGTTTCTACACCGGGGAGCTGTTTTTT.

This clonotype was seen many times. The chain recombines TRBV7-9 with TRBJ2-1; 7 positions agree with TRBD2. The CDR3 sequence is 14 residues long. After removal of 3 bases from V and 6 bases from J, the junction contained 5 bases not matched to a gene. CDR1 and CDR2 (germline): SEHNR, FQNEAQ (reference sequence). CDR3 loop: CASSFQRDPNEQFF. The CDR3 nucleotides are TGTGCCAGCAGCTTCCAGCGGGACCCCAATGAGCAGTTCTTC.

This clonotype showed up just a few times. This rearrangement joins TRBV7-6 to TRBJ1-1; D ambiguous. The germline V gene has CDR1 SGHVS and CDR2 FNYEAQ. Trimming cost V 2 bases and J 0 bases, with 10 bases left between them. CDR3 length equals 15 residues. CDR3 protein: CASSLFQAVNTEAFF. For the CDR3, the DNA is TGTGCCAGCAGCTTATTTCAGGCGGTGAACACTGAAGCTTTCTTT. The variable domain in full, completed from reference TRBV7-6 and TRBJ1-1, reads GAGVSQSPRYKVTKRGQDVALRCDPISGHVSLYWYRQALGQGPEFLTYFNYEAQQDKSGLPNDRFSAERPEGSISTLTIQRTEQRDSAMYRCASSLFQAVNTEAFFGQGTRLTVV.

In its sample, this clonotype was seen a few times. This CDR3 is CASDAGTATTVLGYTF. CDR3 nucleotide sequence: TGTGCCAGCGATGCCGGGACAGCAACCACGGTGCTTGGCTACACCTTC. The V gene is TRBV14, the J gene TRBJ1-2; 7 bases line up with TRBD1. Trimming cost V 8 bases and J 7 bases; bases outside gene matches: 19. The CDR3 sequence is 16 residues long. The germline V gene encodes CDR1 SGHDN and CDR2 FVKESK.

The CDR3 sequence is CASSLDRLSYEQYF. DNA of the CDR3: TGTGCCAGCAGCCTTGACAGGTTATCCTACGAGCAGTACTTC. This chain joins TRBV27 and TRBJ2-7; possibly TRBD1 for D (6 bases). The CDR3 length is 14 residues. Trimming removed 6 bases from V and 1 base from J, with 13 bases in between. In germline, CDR1 is MNHEY, CDR2 SMNVEV (reference sequence).

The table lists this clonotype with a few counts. The CDR3 loop is CASSSQRGGYNEQFF. The CDR3 DNA is TGCGCCAGCAGCTCCCAGCGGGGGGGCTACAATGAGCAGTTCTTC. The chain couples TRBV5-1 to TRBJ2-1, with 10 bases fitting TRBD2. CDR1 SGHRS and CDR2 YFSETQ come from the germline V gene. CDR3 length: 15 residues. Germline trimming cut 3 bases from V and 3 bases from J; bases unmatched to any gene: 3.

CDR3 DNA: TGTGCCAGCAGTTGGAGGGGACATCGGGCAACTAATGAAAAACTGTTTTTT. Its protein product is CASSWRGHRATNEKLFF. The genes are TRBV12-3 or TRBV12-4 and TRBJ1-4; D perhaps matches TRBD1 (6 bases). With 4 bases removed from V and 0 bases from J, the gap between germline ends came to 15 bases. The CDR3 covers 17 residues.

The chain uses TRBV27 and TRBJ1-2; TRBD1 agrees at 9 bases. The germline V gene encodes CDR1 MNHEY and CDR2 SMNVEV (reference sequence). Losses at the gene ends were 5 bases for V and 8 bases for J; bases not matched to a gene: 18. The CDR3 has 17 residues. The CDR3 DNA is TGTGCCAGCAGTACCCTTGGTATAAGGGACAGGGTTGGCGGCTACACCTTC. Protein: CASSTLGIRDRVGGYTF.

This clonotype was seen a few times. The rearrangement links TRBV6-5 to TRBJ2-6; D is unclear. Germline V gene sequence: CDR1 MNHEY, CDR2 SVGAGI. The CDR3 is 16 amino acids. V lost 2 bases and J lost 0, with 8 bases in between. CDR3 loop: CASSYAGFSGANVLTF. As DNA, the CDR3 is TGTGCCAGCAGTTACGCAGGATTCTCTGGGGCCAACGTCCTGACTTTC.

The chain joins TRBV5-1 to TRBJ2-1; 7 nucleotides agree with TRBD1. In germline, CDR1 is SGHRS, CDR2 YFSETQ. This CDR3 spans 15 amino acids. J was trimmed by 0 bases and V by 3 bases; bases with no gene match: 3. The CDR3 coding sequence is TGCGCCAGCAGCTCGGGACAGAGCTCCTACAATGAGCAGTTCTTC. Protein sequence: CASSSGQSSYNEQFF.

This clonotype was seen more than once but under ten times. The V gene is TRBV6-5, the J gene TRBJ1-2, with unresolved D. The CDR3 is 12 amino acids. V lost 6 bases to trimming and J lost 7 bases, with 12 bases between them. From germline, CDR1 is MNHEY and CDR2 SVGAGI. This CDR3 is CASRSQSSGYTF. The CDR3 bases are TGTGCCAGCAGATCACAGTCCAGTGGCTACACCTTC.

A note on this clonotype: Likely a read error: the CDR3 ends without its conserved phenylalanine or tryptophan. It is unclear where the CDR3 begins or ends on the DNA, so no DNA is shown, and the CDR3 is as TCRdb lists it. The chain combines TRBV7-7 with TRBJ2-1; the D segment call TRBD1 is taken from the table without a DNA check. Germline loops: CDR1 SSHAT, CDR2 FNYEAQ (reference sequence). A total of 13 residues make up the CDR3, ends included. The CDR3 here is CASSLVLGSPTSL.

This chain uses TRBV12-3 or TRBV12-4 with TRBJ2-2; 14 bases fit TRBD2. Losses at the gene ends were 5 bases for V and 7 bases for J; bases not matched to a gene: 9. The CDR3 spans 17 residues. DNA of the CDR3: TGTGCCAGCAGTCGCCCGGGGACTAGCGGGAGTAGCGGGGAGCTGTTTTTT. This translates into CASSRPGTSGSSGELFF.

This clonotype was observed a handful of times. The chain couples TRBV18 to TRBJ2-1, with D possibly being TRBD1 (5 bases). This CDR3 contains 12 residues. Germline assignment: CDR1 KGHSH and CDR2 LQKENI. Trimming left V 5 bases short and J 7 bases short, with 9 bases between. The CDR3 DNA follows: TGTGCCAGCTCAGACGGACAAAATGAGCAGTTCTTC. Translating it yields CASSDGQNEQFF.

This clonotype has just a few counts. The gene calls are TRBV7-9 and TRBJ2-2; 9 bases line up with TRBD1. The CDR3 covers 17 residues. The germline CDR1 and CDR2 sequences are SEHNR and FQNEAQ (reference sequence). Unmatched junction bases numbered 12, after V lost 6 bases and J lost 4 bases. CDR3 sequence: CASRPGGGQGTTGELFF. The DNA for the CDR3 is TGTGCCAGCAGACCAGGAGGTGGACAGGGGACCACCGGGGAGCTGTTTTTT.

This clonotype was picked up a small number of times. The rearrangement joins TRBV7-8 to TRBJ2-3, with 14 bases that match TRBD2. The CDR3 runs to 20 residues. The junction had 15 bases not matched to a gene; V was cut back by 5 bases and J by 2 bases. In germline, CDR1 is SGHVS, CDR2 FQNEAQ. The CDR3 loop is CASSPRVTSGRAGLTDTQYF. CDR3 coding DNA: TGTGCCAGCAGCCCTAGGGTGACTAGCGGGAGGGCCGGGCTCACAGATACGCAGTATTTT.

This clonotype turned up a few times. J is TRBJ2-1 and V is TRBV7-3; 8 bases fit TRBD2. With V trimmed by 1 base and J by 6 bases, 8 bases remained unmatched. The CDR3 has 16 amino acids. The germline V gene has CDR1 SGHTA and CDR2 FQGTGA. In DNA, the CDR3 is TGTGCCAGCAGCTTAATGTCGGGACTAGTGGTCAATGAGCAGTTCTTC. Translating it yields CASSLMSGLVVNEQFF.

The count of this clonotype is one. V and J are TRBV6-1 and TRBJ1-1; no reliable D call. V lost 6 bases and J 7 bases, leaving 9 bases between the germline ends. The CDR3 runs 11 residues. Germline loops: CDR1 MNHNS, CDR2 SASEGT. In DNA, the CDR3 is TGTGCCAGCAGCCCGACAAGTGAAGCTTTCTTT. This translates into CASSPTSEAFF.

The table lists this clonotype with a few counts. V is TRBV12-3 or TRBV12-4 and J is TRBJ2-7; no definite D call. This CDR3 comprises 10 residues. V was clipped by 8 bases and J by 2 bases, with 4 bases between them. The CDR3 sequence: CASGTYEQYF. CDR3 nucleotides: TGTGCCAGCGGGACCTACGAGCAGTACTTC.

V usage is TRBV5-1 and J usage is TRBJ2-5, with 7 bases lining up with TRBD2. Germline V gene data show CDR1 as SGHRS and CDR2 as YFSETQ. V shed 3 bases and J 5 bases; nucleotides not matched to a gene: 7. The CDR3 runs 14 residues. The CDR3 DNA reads TGCGCCAGCAGCTCTGGGACTAATTGGGAGACCCAGTACTTC. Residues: CASSSGTNWETQYF.

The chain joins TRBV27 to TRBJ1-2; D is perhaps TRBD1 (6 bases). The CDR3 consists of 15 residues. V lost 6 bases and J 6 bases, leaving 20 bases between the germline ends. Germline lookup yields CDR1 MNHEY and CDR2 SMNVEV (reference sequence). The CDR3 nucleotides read TGTGCCAGCAGCAAACAGGGTGAGGCGAGAAATGGCTACACCTTC. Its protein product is CASSKQGEARNGYTF.